This entry concerns a single T cell receptor beta chain. Its target is not known. The PCR contained 60 Vbeta and 13 Jbeta primers. TCRdb keeps only in-frame clones here, not all; method: immunoSEQ multiplex PCR. Here the sample spans roughly 170,000 clones, roughly 84% being singletons. These data originate in a study of cytomegalovirus exposure and HLA in healthy donors. Study-level points and caveats: It was reported that the classifier diagnosed cytomegalovirus status with high specificity and sensitivity in both the original and validation cohorts. What was likely a sequencing artifact was a cluster of highly shared sequence variants. The study labeled under 200 TCR beta chains cytomegalovirus-associated.

Sequenced sample: PBMCs. This sequence originates from a male donor in good health and CMV-seronegative.

CDR3 amino acids: CASSPGQGRVEEQFF. The DNA of the CDR3 is TGTGCCAGCAGCCCCGGACAGGGTAGGGTCGAGGAGCAGTTCTTC. The chain uses TRBV4-2 and TRBJ2-1; 8 bases line up with TRBD1. V trimming: 4 bases; J trimming: 10 bases; junction bases outside the gene matches: 12. The CDR3 consists of 15 residues. Germline values: CDR1 LGHNA, CDR2 YNFKEQ.